This passage covers 9 T cell receptor beta chains from one sample sequenced in a study of blood T cell repertoires in COVID-19 (dated by TCRdb to 2020 to 2021). Libraries were built with the immunoSEQ multiplex PCR assay. TCRdb re-hosts the immuneACCESS table, in-frame sequences only. Its copies lack some clones; in the studies checked, an unresolved V gene accounts for under half of them, and the cause for the rest is not known. This sample is represented by 250,000 to 300,000 clones; 85% of them were singletons. In total, the top ten clones hold more than 4.5% of the sample. Source material: peripheral blood. The receptors shown here come from a man in his forties or fifties with active or convalescent COVID-19.

The rearrangement links TRBV5-5 to TRBJ2-7; 7 bases agree with TRBD1. V trimming: 3 bases; J trimming: 7 bases; junction bases outside the gene matches: 7. The CDR3 is 13 residues long. Germline-derived CDR1 and CDR2 are SGHKS and YYEKEE (reference sequence). This CDR3 is CASSSVDRDEQYF. CDR3 sequence (DNA): TGTGCCAGCAGCTCTGTCGACAGGGATGAGCAGTACTTC.

The rearrangement links TRBV9 to TRBJ2-3; D may be TRBD2 (6 bases). Trimming took off 2 bases at V and 0 bases at J, with 10 bases between the two ends. This CDR3 region has 15 residues. The germline V gene has CDR1 SGDLS and CDR2 YYNGEE. CDR3 amino acids: CASSVSGTSTDTQYF. DNA for the CDR3: TGTGCCAGCAGCGTTTCCGGGACTAGCACAGATACGCAGTATTTT.

This chain connects TRBV5-4 to TRBJ2-4; 9 bases agree with TRBD1. There are 17 residues in the CDR3. Per the germline V gene, CDR1 is SGHNT and CDR2 is YYREEE (reference sequence). V lost 5 bases, J lost 0 bases, and 9 bases stayed unmatched. In DNA, the CDR3 is TGTGCCAGCAGTCCGAGGACAGGGGACCTAGCCAAAAACATTCAGTACTTC. It yields the protein CASSPRTGDLAKNIQYF.

The rearrangement joins TRBV29-1 to TRBJ1-2; the match to TRBD1 covers 9 bases. The CDR3 has 14 residues. Per germline, CDR1 SQVTM and CDR2 ANQGSEA. V gave up 4 bases and J gave up 4 bases; unmatched junction bases: 7. CDR3 protein: CSVVIQGAPYGYTF. CDR3 nucleotide sequence: TGCAGCGTTGTAATACAGGGGGCCCCCTATGGCTACACCTTC. The complete variable domain, with remaining parts taken from reference TRBV29-1 and TRBJ1-2, reads SAVISQKPSRDICQRGTSLTIQCQVDSQVTMMFWYRQQPGQSLTLIATANQGSEATYESGFVIDKFPISRPNLTFSTLTVSNMSPEDSSIYLCSVVIQGAPYGYTFGSGTRLTVV.

The chain combines TRBV3-1 (or the pseudogene TRBV3-2) with TRBJ1-1; TRBD1 is a possible D gene (5 bases). V lost 1 base and J lost 4, with 13 bases in between. The CDR3 is made up of 15 amino acids. Germline V CDR1 and CDR2: LGHDT, YNNKEL (reference sequence). The CDR3 here is CASSQVKGAGTEAFF. The CDR3 DNA is TGTGCCAGCAGCCAAGTGAAAGGGGCCGGCACTGAAGCTTTCTTT.

The chain couples TRBV18 to TRBJ2-5; 7 bases are a match to TRBD2. V lost 2 bases, J lost 2 bases, and 8 bases stayed unmatched. CDR3 length equals 16 residues. The germline CDR1 and CDR2 sequences are KGHSH and LQKENI. The CDR3 DNA sequence: TGTGCCAGCTCACCAGCGGCGGGACTACAACAAGAGACCCAGTACTTC. Translating gives CASSPAAGLQQETQYF.

The genes are TRBV29-1 and TRBJ2-1; 8 positions agree with TRBD2. V gave up 0 bases and J gave up 4 bases; unmatched junction bases: 8. Germline lookup yields CDR1 SQVTM and CDR2 ANQGSEA. The CDR3 totals 16 residues. CDR3 sequence: CSVEDLPGLGYNEQFF. Written as DNA, the CDR3 is TGCAGCGTTGAAGACCTACCGGGACTAGGATACAATGAGCAGTTCTTC.

The CDR3: CAWSVLAPYEQYF. The CDR3, as DNA: TGTGCCTGGAGTGTCCTAGCTCCCTACGAGCAGTACTTC. The V call is TRBV30, the J call TRBJ2-7, with a possible D match to TRBD2 (5 bases). In germline, CDR1 is GTSNPN, CDR2 SVGIG (reference sequence). The V end was cut by 0 bases, the J end by 2 bases, with 8 bases between. The CDR3 is 13 residues long.

Points on this clone: The junction shows a germline mismatch at one end, possibly a read error. Other DNA sequences of this sample code for an identical CDR3. The rearrangement links TRBV7-9 to TRBJ2-2; 10 positions match TRBD2. The CDR3 consists of 13 residues. The germline CDR1 and CDR2 sequences are SEHNR and FQNEAQ (reference sequence). The CDR3 sequence is CASSLAGAGELFF. The CDR3 nucleotides read TGTGCCAGCAGCCTAGCGGGAGCGGGGGAGCTGTTTTTT.